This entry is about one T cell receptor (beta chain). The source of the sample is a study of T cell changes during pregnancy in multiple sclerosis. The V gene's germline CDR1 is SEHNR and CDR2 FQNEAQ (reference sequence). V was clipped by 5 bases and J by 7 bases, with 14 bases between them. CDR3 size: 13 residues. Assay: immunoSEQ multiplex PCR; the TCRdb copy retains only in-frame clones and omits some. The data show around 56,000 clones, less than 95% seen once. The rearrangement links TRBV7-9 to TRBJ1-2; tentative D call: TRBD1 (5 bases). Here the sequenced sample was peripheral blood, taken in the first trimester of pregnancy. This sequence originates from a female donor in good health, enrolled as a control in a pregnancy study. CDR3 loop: CASSDPGASGYTF. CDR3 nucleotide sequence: TGTGCCAGCAGCGATCCTGGGGCAAGTGGCTACACCTTC.